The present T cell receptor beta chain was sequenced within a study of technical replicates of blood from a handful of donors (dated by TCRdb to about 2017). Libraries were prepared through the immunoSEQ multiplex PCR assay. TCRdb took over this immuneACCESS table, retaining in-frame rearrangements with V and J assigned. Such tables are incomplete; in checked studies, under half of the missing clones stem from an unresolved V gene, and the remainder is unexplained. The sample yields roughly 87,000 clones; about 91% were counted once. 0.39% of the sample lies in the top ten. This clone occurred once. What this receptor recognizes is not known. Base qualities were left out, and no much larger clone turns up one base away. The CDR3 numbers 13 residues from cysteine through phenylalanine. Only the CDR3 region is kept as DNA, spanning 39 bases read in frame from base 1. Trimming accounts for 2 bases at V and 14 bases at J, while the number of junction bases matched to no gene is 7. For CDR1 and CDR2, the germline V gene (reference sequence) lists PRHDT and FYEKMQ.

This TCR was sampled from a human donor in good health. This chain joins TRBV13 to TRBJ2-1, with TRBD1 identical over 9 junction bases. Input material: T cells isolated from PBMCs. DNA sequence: TGTGCCAGCAGCTTACTACGGACAGGGGAAGAGTTCTTC. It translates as CASSLLRTGEEFF.